This paragraph reports one T cell receptor beta chain. As yet, its antigen is unknown. The sample originates from a study of T cells in localized non-small cell lung cancer. Regarding the study as a whole: Uninvolved adjacent lung had more T cell clonality than any other tissue, topping tumor.

The table came from immunoSEQ multiplex PCR; TCRdb's copy has only in-frame clones and leaves some out. Of around 69,000 clones detected, around 90% appear once; the ten largest clones hold about 2.1%. Germline assignment: CDR1 SGHDN and CDR2 FVKESK. V lost 5 bases and J lost 3, with 5 bases in between. CDR3 size: 11 residues. This material consisted of peripheral blood, taken before any cancer treatment. The chain employs TRBV14 and TRBJ2-7; D gene uncertain. The receptor was derived from a woman aged 35 to 70 with stage I lung adenocarcinoma. The DNA for the CDR3 is TGTGCCAGCAGCTTGCTCTACGAGCAGTACTTC. It encodes CASSLLYEQYF.